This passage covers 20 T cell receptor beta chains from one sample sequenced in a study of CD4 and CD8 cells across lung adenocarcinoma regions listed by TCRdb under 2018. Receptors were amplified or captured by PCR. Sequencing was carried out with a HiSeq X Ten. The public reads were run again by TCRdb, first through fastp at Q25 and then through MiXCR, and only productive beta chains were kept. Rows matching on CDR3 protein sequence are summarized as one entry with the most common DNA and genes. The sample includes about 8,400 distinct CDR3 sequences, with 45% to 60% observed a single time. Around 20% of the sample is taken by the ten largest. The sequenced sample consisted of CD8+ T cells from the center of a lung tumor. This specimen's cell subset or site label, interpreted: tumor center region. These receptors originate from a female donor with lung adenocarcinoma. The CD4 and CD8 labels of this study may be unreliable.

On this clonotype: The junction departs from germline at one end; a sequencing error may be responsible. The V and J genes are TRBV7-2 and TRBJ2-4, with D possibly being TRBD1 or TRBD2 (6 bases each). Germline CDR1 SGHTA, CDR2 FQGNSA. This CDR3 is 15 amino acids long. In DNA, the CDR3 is TGTGCCCGCAGCTCGGGGCTGGGGGGCAAAAACACTCAGTACTTC. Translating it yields CARSSGLGGKNTQYF.

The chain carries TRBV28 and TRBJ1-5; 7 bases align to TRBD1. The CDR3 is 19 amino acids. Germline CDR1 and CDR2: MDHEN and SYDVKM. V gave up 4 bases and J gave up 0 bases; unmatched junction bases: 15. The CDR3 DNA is TGTGCCAGCAGTTCGGCCGGGACAGACACAGTATATAGCAATCAGCCCCAGCATTTT. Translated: CASSSAGTDTVYSNQPQHF.

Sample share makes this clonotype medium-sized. Here the CDR3 reads CASSPRQGALHEQYF. CDR3 in DNA: TGTGCCAGCAGCCCGAGACAGGGGGCTTTACACGAGCAGTACTTC. The gene calls are TRBV7-9 and TRBJ2-7, with 10 bases lining up with TRBD1. V lost 5 bases to trimming and J lost 5 bases; unmatched junction nucleotides: 9. The germline V gene has CDR1 SEHNR and CDR2 FQNEAQ (reference sequence). CDR3 length: 15 residues.

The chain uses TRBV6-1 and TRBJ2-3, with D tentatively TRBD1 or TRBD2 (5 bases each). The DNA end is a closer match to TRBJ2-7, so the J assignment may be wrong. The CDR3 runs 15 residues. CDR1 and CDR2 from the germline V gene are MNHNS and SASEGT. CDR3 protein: CASKLADRVTDTQYF. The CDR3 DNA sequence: TGTGCCAGCAAGCTAGCCGACAGAGTAACAGATACGCAGTACTTC.

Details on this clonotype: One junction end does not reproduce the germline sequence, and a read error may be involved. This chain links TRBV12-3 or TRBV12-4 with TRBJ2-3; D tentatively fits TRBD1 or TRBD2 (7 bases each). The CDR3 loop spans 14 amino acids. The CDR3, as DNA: TGCCCCGGCAGGGGGGGGGGTGCGGGAAACACGCAGTATTTT. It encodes CPGRGGGAGNTQYF.

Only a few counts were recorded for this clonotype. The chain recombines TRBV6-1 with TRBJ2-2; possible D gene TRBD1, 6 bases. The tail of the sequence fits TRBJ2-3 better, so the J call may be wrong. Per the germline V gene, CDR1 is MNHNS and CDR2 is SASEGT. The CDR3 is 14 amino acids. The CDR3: CASSDSLYAGAQYF. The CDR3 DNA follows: TGTGCCAGCAGTGATTCGCTGTATGCAGGGGCGCAGTATTTT.

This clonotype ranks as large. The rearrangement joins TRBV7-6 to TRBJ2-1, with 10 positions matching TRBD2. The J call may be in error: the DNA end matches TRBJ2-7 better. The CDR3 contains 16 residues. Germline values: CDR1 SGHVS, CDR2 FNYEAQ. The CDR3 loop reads CASSPGTSDGFNEQYF. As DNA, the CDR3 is TGTGCCAGCAGCCCCGGGACTAGCGATGGGTTCAATGAGCAGTACTTC.

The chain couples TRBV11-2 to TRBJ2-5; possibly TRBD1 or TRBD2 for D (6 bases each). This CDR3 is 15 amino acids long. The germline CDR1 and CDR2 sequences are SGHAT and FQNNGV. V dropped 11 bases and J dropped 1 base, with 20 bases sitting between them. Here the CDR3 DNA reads TGTGCCGGGGGCTTCGGGGGCCGGCCCCAAGAGACCCAGTACTTC. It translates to CAGGFGGRPQETQYF.

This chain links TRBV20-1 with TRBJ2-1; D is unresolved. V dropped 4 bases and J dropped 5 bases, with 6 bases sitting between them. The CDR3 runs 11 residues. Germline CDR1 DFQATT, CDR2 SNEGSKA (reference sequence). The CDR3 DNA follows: TGCAGTGCTACTAAAAACAATGAGCAGTTCTTC. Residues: CSATKNNEQFF.

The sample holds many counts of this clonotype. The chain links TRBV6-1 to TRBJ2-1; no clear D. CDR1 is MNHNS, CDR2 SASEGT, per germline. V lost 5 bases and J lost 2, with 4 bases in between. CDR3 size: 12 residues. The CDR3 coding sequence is TGTGCCAGCAGTCGTCCCTACAATGAGCAGTTCTTC. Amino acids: CASSRPYNEQFF.

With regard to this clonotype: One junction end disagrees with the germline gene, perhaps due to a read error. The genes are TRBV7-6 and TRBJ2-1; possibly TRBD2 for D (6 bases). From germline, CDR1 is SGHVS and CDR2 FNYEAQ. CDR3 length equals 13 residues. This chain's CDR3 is CASLRDWLDAQFF. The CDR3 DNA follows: TGTGCCAGCCTGCGGGACTGGCTAGATGCGCAGTTTTTC.

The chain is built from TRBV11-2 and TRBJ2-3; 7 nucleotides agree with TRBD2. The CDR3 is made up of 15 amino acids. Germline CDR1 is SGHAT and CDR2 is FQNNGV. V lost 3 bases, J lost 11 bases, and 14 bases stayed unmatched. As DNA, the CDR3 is TGTGCCAGCAGCTTGGGGGGGTGGGCTAAAAACATGCAGTATTTT. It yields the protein CASSLGGWAKNMQYF.

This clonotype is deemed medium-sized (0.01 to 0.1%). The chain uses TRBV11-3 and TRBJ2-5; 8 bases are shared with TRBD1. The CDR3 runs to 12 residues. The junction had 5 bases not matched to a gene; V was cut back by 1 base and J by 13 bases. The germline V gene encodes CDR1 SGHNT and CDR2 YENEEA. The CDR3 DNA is TGTGCCAGCAGCTTAGCAGGGGGCGGGCTGTACTTC. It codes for CASSLAGGGLYF.

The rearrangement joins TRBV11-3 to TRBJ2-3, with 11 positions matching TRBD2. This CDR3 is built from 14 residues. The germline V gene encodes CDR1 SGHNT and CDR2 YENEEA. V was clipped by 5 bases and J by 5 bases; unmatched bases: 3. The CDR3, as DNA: TGTGCCAGCAGCCCGGGACTAGCGGTAGATACGCAGTATTTT. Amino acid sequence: CASSPGLAVDTQYF.

CDR3 coding DNA: TGTGCCAGCATCGGGACTAGCGGGAGGGGTAGTGAGCAGTTCTTC. This sequence encodes CASIGTSGRGSEQFF. This chain uses TRBV6-1 with TRBJ2-1, with 16 bases that match TRBD2. Germline V CDR1 and CDR2: MNHNS, SASEGT. CDR3 length: 15 residues. V lost 7 bases, J lost 9 bases, and 6 bases stayed unmatched.

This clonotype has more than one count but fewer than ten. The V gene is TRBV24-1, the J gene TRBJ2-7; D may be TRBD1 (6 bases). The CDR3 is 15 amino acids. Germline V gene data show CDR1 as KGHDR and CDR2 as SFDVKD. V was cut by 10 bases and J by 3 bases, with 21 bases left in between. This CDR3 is CATLKQGPPFYEQYF. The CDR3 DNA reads TGTGCCACTCTTAAACAGGGCCCCCCGTTCTACGAGCAGTACTTC.

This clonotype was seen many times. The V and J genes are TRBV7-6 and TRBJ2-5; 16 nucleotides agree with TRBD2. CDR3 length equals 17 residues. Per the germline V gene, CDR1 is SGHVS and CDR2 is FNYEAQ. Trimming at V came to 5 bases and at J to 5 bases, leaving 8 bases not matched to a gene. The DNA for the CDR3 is TGTGCCAGCAGCGGGGGACTAGCGGGAGGGCCAAGGGAGACCCAGTACTTC. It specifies CASSGGLAGGPRETQYF.

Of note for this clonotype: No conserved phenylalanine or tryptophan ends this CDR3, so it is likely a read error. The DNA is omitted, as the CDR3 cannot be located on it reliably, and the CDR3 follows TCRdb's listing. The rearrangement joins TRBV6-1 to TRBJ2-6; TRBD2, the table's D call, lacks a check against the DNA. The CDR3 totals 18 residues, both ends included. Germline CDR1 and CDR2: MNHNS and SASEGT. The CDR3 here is CASRSGTTQSYNEQYFGA.

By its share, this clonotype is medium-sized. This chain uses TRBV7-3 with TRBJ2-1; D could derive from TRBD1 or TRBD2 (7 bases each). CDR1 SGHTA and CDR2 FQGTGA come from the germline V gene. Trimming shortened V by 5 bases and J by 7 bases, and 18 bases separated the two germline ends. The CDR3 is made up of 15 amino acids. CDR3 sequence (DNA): TGTGCCAGCAGCCCCCAGGGGGGGGTGAGGAATGAGCAGTTCTTC. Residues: CASSPQGGVRNEQFF.

DNA of the CDR3: TGTGCCAGCAGCCCCTGGGACGGATTTAATGAGCAGTTCTTC. Its protein is CASSPWDGFNEQFF. The genes are TRBV5-5 and TRBJ2-1; D tentatively fits TRBD1 or TRBD2 (5 bases each). The ends were cut back, 4 bases at V and 7 bases at J, with 15 bases in the middle. Germline CDR1 is SGHKS and CDR2 is YYEKEE (reference sequence). This CDR3 is 14 amino acids long.